This T cell receptor beta chain was recovered during a study of T cells in Graves' hyperthyroidism and ophthalmopathy. Germline assignment: CDR1 GTSNPN and CDR2 SVGIG (reference sequence). The CDR3 contains 14 residues. V dropped 3 bases and J dropped 1 base, with 12 bases sitting between them. This clonotype was counted a few times. Using RNA transcripts as the source, TCR beta CDR3 regions were amplified. An initial round of RT-PCR targeting the TCR CDR3 relied on the HTBI primer set. TCRdb reprocessed the multiplex PCR reads via MiXCR and lists one record per CDR3 protein. The table lists over 150,000 distinct CDR3 sequences, about a sixth of them singletons.

This sequence originates from a woman aged 45 to 65 with Graves' hyperthyroidism. This chain connects TRBV30 to TRBJ1-1; D uncertain. The sample was blood. CDR3 DNA sequence: TGTGCCTGGAGCGACCCCGGGAGGAACACTGAAGCTTTCTTT. Translated, it gives CAWSDPGRNTEAFF.